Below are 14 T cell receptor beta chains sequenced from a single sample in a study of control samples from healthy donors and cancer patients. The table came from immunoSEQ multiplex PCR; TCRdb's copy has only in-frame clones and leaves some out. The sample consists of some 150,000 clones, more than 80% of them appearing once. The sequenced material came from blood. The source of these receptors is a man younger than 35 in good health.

CDR3 sequence reads: CASSGDRGEVYNEQFF. DNA of the CDR3: TGTGCCAGCAGCGGGGACAGGGGTGAAGTGTACAATGAGCAGTTCTTC. The chain carries TRBV11-2 and TRBJ2-1; the match to TRBD1 covers 10 bases. CDR3 length: 16 residues. CDR1 SGHAT and CDR2 FQNNGV come from the germline V gene. The trim removed 5 bases at V and 4 bases at J, leaving 8 bases unmatched. The variable domain in full, completed from reference TRBV11-2 and TRBJ2-1, reads EAGVAQSPRYKIIEKRQSVAFWCNPISGHATLYWYQQILGQGPKLLIQFQNNGVVDDSQLPKDRFSAERLKGVDSTLKIQPAKLEDSAVYLCASSGDRGEVYNEQFFGPGTRLTVL.

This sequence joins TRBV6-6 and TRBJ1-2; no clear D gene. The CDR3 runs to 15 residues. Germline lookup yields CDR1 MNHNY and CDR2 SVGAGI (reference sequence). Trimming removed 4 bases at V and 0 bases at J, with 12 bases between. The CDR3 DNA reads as TGTGCCAGCAGTTCGACAACTACGACTAACTATGGCTACACCTTC. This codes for CASSSTTTTNYGYTF.

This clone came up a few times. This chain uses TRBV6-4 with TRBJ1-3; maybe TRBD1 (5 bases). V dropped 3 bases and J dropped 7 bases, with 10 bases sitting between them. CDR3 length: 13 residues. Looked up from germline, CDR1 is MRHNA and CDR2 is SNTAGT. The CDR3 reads CASSDVWGNTIYF. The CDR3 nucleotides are TGTGCCAGCAGTGATGTCTGGGGGAACACCATATATTTT.

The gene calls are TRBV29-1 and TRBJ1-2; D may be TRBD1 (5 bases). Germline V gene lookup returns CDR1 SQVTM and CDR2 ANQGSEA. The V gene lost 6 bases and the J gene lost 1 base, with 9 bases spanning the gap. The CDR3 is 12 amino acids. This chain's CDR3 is CSVTQGNYGYTF. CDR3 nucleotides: TGCAGCGTAACCCAGGGTAACTATGGCTACACCTTC.

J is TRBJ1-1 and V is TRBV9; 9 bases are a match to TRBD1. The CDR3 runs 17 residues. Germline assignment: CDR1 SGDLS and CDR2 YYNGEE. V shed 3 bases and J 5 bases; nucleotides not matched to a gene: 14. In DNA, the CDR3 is TGTGCCAGCAGCGGGGGACAGGGCGTTTTTCAGGGGACTGAAGCTTTCTTT. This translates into CASSGGQGVFQGTEAFF.

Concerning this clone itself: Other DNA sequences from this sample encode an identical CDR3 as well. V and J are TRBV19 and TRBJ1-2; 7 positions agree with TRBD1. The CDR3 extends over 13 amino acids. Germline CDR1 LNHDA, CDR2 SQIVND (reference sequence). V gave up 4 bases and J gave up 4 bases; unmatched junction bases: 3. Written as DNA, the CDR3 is TGTGCCAGTAGTACGGGACAGCTCTATGGCTACACCTTC. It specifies CASSTGQLYGYTF.

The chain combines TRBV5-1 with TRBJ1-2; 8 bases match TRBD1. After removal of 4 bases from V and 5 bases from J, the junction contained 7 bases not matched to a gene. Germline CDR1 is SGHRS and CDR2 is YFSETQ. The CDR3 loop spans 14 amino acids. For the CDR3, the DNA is TGCGCCAGCAGCCCGTCAGGGGGCGGGTATGGCTACACCTTC. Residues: CASSPSGGGYGYTF.

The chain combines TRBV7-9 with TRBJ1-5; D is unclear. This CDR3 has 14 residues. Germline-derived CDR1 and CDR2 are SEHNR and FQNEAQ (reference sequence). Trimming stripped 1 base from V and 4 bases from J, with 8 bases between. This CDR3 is CASSLGDTNQPQHF. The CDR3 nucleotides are TGTGCCAGCAGCTTAGGGGATACTAATCAGCCCCAGCATTTT.

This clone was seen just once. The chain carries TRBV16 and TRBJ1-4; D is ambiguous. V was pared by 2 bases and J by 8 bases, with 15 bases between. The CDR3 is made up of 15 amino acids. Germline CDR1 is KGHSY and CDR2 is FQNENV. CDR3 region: CASSQPRAASEKLFF. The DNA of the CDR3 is TGTGCCAGCAGCCAACCGAGGGCCGCCAGCGAAAAACTGTTTTTT.

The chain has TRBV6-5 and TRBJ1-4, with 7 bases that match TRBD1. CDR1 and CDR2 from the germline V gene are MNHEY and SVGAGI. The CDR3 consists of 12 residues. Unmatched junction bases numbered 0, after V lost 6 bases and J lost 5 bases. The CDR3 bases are TGTGCCAGCAGGACAGGGAATGAAAAACTGTTTTTT. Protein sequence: CASRTGNEKLFF.

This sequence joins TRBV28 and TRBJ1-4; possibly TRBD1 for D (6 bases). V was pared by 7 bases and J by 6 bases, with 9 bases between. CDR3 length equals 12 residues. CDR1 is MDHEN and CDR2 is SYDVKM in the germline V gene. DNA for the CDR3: TGTGCCAGCAACGGGGGCCATGAAAAACTGTTTTTT. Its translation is CASNGGHEKLFF.

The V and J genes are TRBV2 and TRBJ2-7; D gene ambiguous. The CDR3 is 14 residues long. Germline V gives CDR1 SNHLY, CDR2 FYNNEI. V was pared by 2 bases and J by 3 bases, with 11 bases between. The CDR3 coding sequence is TGTGCCAGCAGTGAATGGGCCCAACGCTACGAGCAGTACTTC. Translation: CASSEWAQRYEQYF.

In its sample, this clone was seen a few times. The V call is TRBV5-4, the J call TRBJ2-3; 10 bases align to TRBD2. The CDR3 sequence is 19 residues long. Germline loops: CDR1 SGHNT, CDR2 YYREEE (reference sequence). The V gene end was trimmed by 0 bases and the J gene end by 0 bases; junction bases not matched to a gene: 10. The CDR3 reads CASSLEGLAGGFSTDTQYF. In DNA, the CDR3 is TGTGCCAGCAGCTTGGAAGGATTAGCGGGGGGATTCAGCACAGATACGCAGTATTTT.

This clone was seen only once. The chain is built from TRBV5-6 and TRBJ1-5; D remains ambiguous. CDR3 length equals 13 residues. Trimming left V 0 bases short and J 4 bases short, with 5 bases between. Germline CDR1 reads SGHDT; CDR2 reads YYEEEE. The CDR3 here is CASSLAGNQPQHF. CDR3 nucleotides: TGTGCCAGCAGCTTGGCCGGAAATCAGCCCCAGCATTTT.